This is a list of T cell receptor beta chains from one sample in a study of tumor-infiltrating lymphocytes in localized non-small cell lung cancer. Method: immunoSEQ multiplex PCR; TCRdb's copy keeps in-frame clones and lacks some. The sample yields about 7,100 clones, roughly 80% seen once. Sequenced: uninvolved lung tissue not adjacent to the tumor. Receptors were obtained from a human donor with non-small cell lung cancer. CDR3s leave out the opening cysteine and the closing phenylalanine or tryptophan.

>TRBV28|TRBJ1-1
ASSPRQGPSYTEAF
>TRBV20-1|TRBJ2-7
SARLAHEQY
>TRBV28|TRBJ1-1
GTQTDTEAF
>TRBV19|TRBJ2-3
ASSISTSRFTDTQY
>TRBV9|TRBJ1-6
ASSVEGGPQYNSPLH
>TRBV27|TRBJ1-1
ASSLDRVSTEAF
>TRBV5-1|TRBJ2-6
ASSLEGSGANVLT
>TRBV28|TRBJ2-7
ASSLAVLEQY
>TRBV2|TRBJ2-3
ASSSAGGYTDTQY
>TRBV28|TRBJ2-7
ASSFETFSSYEQY
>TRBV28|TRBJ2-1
ASRPGQGYNEQF
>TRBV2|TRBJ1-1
ASSESSDRGTEAF
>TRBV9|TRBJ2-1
ASSVGSSAEQF
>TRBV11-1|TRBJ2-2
ASSSQGASVVGELF
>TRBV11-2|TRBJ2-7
ASSLERTGSYEQY
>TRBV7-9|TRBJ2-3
ASSSRQGHTDTQY
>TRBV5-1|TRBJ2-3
ASSLEGRLTDTQY
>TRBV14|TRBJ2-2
ASSLLHTGELF
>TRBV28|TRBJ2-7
ASTTSGEGVY
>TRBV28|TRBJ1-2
ASLDSNYGYT
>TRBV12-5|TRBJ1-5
ASAPDGLTQPQH
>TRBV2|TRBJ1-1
ASSEPAPPEAF
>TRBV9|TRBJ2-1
ASSVEPGFYNEQF
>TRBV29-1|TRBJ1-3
SVAPGI
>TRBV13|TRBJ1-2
ASSVTRGTEYGYT
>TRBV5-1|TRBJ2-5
ASSLEGQGAQETQY
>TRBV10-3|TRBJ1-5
AISEAPGQGPVSNQPQH
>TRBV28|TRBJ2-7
ASTVGSYEQY
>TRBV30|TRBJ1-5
AWTPGPNQPQH
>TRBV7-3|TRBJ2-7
ASSFFRGSGIGYEQY
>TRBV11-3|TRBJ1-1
ASSIRDRDTEAF
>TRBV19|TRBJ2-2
ASSQRRAGELF
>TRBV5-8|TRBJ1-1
ASSLVLGLSTEAF
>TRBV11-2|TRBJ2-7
ASSSEVGEQY
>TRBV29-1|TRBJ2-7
SVAGGAYEQY
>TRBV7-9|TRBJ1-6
ASSPGQTGAYNSPLH
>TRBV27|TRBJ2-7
ASSLGPTGGYEQY
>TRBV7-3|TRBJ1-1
ASSSTGPGLGTEAF
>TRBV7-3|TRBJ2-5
ASSSSGAGTQY
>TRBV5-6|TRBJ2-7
ASSPSRDMRREQY